These 5 T cell receptor beta chains were all obtained from the same sample, sequenced in a study of regulatory T cells in long-lasting Graves disease. Time point of the sample: newly diagnosed GD, antithyroid drugs for less than 3 months. TCR sequences were obtained from RNA taken from PBMCs. CDR3-region Arm-PCR and iRepertoire HTBI primers produced the TCR beta libraries. TCRdb reprocessed the multiplex PCR reads with MiXCR, giving one entry per CDR3 protein. In the table there are 450,000 to 600,000 distinct CDR3 sequences, 15% to 20% of which are singletons. The data also belong to a second study, concerning T cells in Graves' hyperthyroidism and ophthalmopathy.

The sequencing here drew on peripheral blood mononuclear cells (PBMCs), taken at new diagnosis, from a patient treated with antithyroid drugs. Receptors were obtained from a man in his forties with Graves disease.

Worth noting for this clonotype: A much larger clonotype is one base distant, so this may be a read error. The chain joins TRBV30 to TRBJ1-3; D is unclear. Per germline, CDR1 GTSNPN and CDR2 SVGIG (reference sequence). The CDR3 runs to 16 residues. This CDR3 is CVWSVLPGAHGNTIYF. Here the CDR3 DNA reads TGTGTCTGGAGTGTACTCCCCGGTGCACATGGAAACACCATATATTTT.

This chain uses TRBV5-1 with TRBJ2-1, with TRBD2 matching over 10 bases. CDR3 length: 15 residues. CDR1 SGHRS and CDR2 YFSETQ come from the germline V gene. V lost 9 bases and J lost 8; bases outside the gene matches: 14. CDR3 in amino acids: CATFPPGLATDEQFF. The CDR3 DNA is TGCGCCACCTTCCCCCCGGGACTAGCGACCGATGAGCAGTTCTTC.

About this clonotype itself: It may be a read error: a sequence one base away is much more abundant. The rearrangement joins TRBV20-1 to TRBJ2-1; 9 bases are shared with TRBD2. The J call is uncertain, as TRBJ2-5 better fits the DNA end. The germline CDR1 and CDR2 sequences are DFQATT and SNEGSKA (reference sequence). There are 14 residues in the CDR3. The CDR3, as DNA: TGCAGTGCTGTACTAGCGGGCATCCAAGAGAACCAGTACTTC. Residues: CSAVLAGIQENQYF.

A few counts support this clonotype. Its ends do not fully match the called genes, so a read error is possible. The chain is built from TRBV14 and TRBJ1-4; D remains unclear. The CDR3 consists of 12 residues. Germline CDR1 SGHDN, CDR2 FVKESK. The CDR3 region is CASSQFHDKLFF. CDR3 DNA: TGTGCCAGCAGCCAATTTCATGATAAACTGTTTTTT.

CDR3 coding DNA: TGCGCCAGCAGCTTGGGTTCGATCGCAACTAATGAAAAACTGTTTTTT. This sequence encodes CASSLGSIATNEKLFF. The chain combines TRBV5-1 with TRBJ1-4, with D unclear. Germline V gives CDR1 SGHRS, CDR2 YFSETQ. This CDR3 region has 16 residues. Trimming pared 0 bases from V and 0 bases from J, leaving 9 bases between. The full variable domain, with the rest looked up from reference TRBV5-1 and TRBJ1-4, is KAGVTQTPRYLIKTRGQQVTLSCSPISGHRSVSWYQQTPGQGLQFLFEYFSETQRNKGNFPGRFSGRQFSNSRSEMNVSTLELGDSALYLCASSLGSIATNEKLFFGSGTQLSVL.